One and the same sample provided the 30 T cell receptor beta chains below, sequenced in a study of tumor-infiltrating lymphocytes in primary liver carcinoma. Germline DNA was extracted too, while blood RNA derived from unsorted whole blood. From about 490 ng of total RNA, TCR beta-specific cDNA was reverse-transcribed using a constant-region primer. Libraries covering TCR beta were generated through three nested multiplex PCR rounds (using a slightly modified ARM-PCR). TRBV1-TRBV30 forward primers and a C-beta reverse primer were used in the first two PCR rounds, which each ran for approximately 11 cycles. TCRdb recomputed calls from the multiplex PCR reads with MiXCR, one row per CDR3 protein. This sample has about 330,000 distinct CDR3 sequences; 65% occur once, and the top ten carry 5.5% to 8%. The sequenced sample was peripheral blood. The receptors shown here come from a man in his forties with primary liver carcinoma and hepatitis B virus infection.

The chain employs TRBV11-2 and TRBJ2-7, with D hard to call. The CDR3 extends over 16 amino acids. The V gene lost 7 bases and the J gene lost 0 bases, with 19 bases spanning the gap. Germline loops: CDR1 SGHAT, CDR2 FQNNGV. The CDR3 loop reads CASKPHRADLSYEQYF. The CDR3, as DNA: TGTGCCAGCAAACCGCATAGGGCCGACCTCTCCTACGAGCAGTACTTC.

The chain carries TRBV6-1 and TRBJ2-1, with 7 bases fitting TRBD2. The CDR3 has 16 amino acids. Trimming cost V 4 bases and J 8 bases; bases outside gene matches: 14. Per the germline V gene, CDR1 is MNHNS and CDR2 is SASEGT. The CDR3 nucleotides are TGTGCCAGCAGTGCCCAAGTAGCGGGCGCGGCGGATGAGCAGTTCTTC. Encoded protein: CASSAQVAGAADEQFF.

In regard to this clonotype: Mismatch with germline at one junction end may stem from a read error. V is TRBV11-2 and J is TRBJ2-5; D is undetermined. The CDR3 runs 12 residues. The germline V gene has CDR1 SGHAT and CDR2 FQNNGV. In nucleotides, the CDR3 is TGTGCCTGCAGCTTAGGTGGAGAGAGTCAGTACTTC. It yields the protein CACSLGGESQYF.

This clonotype was picked up many times. The rearrangement links TRBV29-1 to TRBJ2-1; no clear D. Trimming removed 7 bases from V and 6 bases from J, with 13 bases in between. There are 12 residues in the CDR3. CDR1 and CDR2 (germline): SQVTM, ANQGSEA. The CDR3 DNA reads as TGCAGCGCCGAGCTAGTCCCCAATGAGCAGTTCTTC. Translating gives CSAELVPNEQFF.

This clonotype is a singleton in its sample. This chain links TRBV28 with TRBJ2-2; 9 bases agree with TRBD1. V lost 7 bases and J lost 6; bases outside the gene matches: 12. CDR3 length equals 16 residues. The germline V gene encodes CDR1 MDHEN and CDR2 SYDVKM. CDR3 sequence (DNA): TGTGCCAGCACCCCCGGCCGGGACAGGGAGGCCGGGGAGCTGTTTTTT. This translates into CASTPGRDREAGELFF.

The table lists this clonotype with a few counts. The chain uses TRBV28 and TRBJ2-7; 10 bases fit TRBD2. J was trimmed by 3 bases and V by 0 bases; bases with no gene match: 2. The germline V gene encodes CDR1 MDHEN and CDR2 SYDVKM. The CDR3 runs to 15 residues. This CDR3 reads CASSLWASGSYEQYF. In DNA form, the CDR3 reads TGTGCCAGCAGTTTATGGGCTAGCGGGAGCTACGAGCAGTACTTC.

Comments on this clonotype: A single base separates this from a much larger clone, so it may be a read error. The chain recombines TRBV6-1 with TRBJ1-1; TRBD1 matches at 8 bases. After removal of 5 bases from V and 4 bases from J, the junction contained 6 bases not matched to a gene. CDR1 and CDR2 (germline): MNHNS, SASEGT. The CDR3 covers 14 residues. This chain's CDR3 is CASSLQGVVTEAFF. In nucleotides, the CDR3 is TGTGCCAGCAGTTTACAGGGGGTGGTCACTGAAGCTTTCTTT.

The chain links TRBV6-5 to TRBJ2-7; TRBD1 agrees at 12 bases. The CDR3 covers 16 residues. The junction had 12 bases not matched to a gene; V was cut back by 7 bases and J by 5 bases. Germline CDR1 and CDR2: MNHEY and SVGAGI. CDR3: CASNFDPGQGADEQYF. DNA of the CDR3: TGTGCCAGCAATTTCGATCCGGGACAGGGGGCAGACGAGCAGTACTTC.

Comments on this clonotype: A read error may be the cause here, since a much bigger clone is one base away. CDR3 sequence (DNA): TGTGCCATCAGTCACCCGACAGGGAAGCCCTACAATGAGCAGCTCTTC. Amino acids: CAISHPTGKPYNEQLF. V gene TRBV10-3 combines with J gene TRBJ2-1; 7 bases map to TRBD1. The CDR3 covers 16 residues. CDR1 is ENHRY, CDR2 SYGVKD, per germline.

The table lists this clonotype with many counts. The genes are TRBV7-8 and TRBJ2-5; 8 positions match TRBD1. CDR1 and CDR2 from the germline V gene are SGHVS and FQNEAQ. This CDR3 spans 14 amino acids. V trimming: 6 bases; J trimming: 3 bases; junction bases outside the gene matches: 6. CDR3 bases: TGTGCCAGCAGGACAGGGGAAACCAAAGAGACCCAGTACTTC. Its protein is CASRTGETKETQYF.

By its share, this clonotype is medium-sized (0.01 to 0.1%). V usage is TRBV11-2 and J usage is TRBJ1-1; perhaps TRBD1 as D (5 bases). Germline V gives CDR1 SGHAT, CDR2 FQNNGV. Trimming took 5 bases from V and 1 from J, leaving 14 bases between them. The CDR3 runs to 15 residues. CDR3 amino acids: CASSQDTRPNTEAFF. The CDR3 DNA reads as TGTGCCAGCAGCCAGGACACCAGGCCGAACACTGAAGCTTTCTTT.

Notes on this clonotype: This may be a read error: a much more frequent sequence differs by one nucleotide. The chain has TRBV6-5 and TRBJ2-1, with D maybe TRBD2 (6 bases). Germline V gene data show CDR1 as MNHEY and CDR2 as SVGAGI. The CDR3 contains 14 residues. Trimming pared 2 bases from V and 7 bases from J, leaving 12 bases between. The CDR3 loop is CASSYEAGMNEQFF. DNA of the CDR3: TGTGCCAGCAGTTACGAAGCGGGTATGAATGAGCAGTTCTTC.

This clonotype appeared once. The junction and the germline gene differ at one end; a read error may be behind it. The V call is TRBV6-6, the J call TRBJ2-4; 8 bases agree with TRBD1. The CDR3 loop spans 15 amino acids. CDR1 is MNHNY and CDR2 is SVGAGI in the germline V gene (reference sequence). CDR3 in DNA: TGTACCAGCAGTGCGACAGGGGCGGCCAAAAACATTCAGTACTTC. Protein product: CTSSATGAAKNIQYF.

The V call is TRBV6-4, the J call TRBJ2-3; D uncertain. Judging by the DNA end, TRBJ1-5 fits better; the J call may be wrong. The CDR3 length is 14 residues. CDR1 and CDR2 (germline): MRHNA, SNTAGT. The chain's CDR3 is CASSEAGATDTQHF. The CDR3 DNA reads TGTGCCAGCAGTGAAGCGGGAGCCACAGATACGCAGCATTTT.

In regard to this clonotype: A much larger clone differs by one base, so this may be a read error. The gene calls are TRBV10-2 and TRBJ2-3; 10 bases map to TRBD1. There are 15 residues in the CDR3. Germline CDR1 and CDR2: WSHSY and SAAADI. The CDR3 region is CASRKGQGNTDMQYF. CDR3 bases: TGCGCCAGCAGGAAGGGACAGGGGAACACAGATATGCAGTATTTT.

This clonotype appeared a few times. It may be a read error: a sequence one base away is much more abundant. V usage is TRBV4-1 and J usage is TRBJ1-1; 7 nucleotides match TRBD1. Trimming took 6 bases from V and 1 from J; bases not matched to a gene: 8. This CDR3 contains 15 residues. Germline lookup yields CDR1 MGHRA and CDR2 YSYEKL. The CDR3, as DNA: TGCGCCAGCAGTATCTACTACAGGGGGAACACTGAAGCTTTCTTT. This sequence encodes CASSIYYRGNTEAFF.

Worth noting for this clonotype: A read error may produce the germline difference seen at one junction end. This chain uses TRBV11-2 with TRBJ2-3, with 8 bases aligning to TRBD2. This CDR3 comprises 14 residues. Germline V CDR1 and CDR2: SGHAT, FQNNGV. CDR3 protein: CASSTGGSTHTQYF. The CDR3 DNA sequence: TGTGCCAGTAGCACGGGAGGGAGCACACATACGCAGTATTTT. Together with reference TRBV11-2 and TRBJ2-3, the CDR3 gives the full variable domain: EAGVAQSPRYKIIEKRQSVAFWCNPISGHATLYWYQQILGQGPKLLIQFQNNGVVDDSQLPKDRFSAERLKGVDSTLKIQPAKLEDSAVYLCASSTGGSTHTQYFGPGTRLTVL.

The chain couples TRBV11-2 to TRBJ2-7; D call uncertain. Trimming pared 1 base from V and 1 base from J, leaving 8 bases between. This CDR3 has 14 amino acids. Germline lookup yields CDR1 SGHAT and CDR2 FQNNGV. The CDR3 loop is CASSLVTQSYEQYF. The CDR3 DNA sequence: TGTGCCAGCAGCTTAGTGACTCAGTCCTACGAGCAGTACTTC.

Comment on this clonotype: An end of the junction differs from the germline gene, which may be a read error. The J gene is TRBJ2-7, the V gene TRBV12-3 or TRBV12-4, with 7 bases lining up with TRBD1. The CDR3 is 17 residues long. The CDR3 loop is CASSTGTASFNLYEHYF. The CDR3 DNA follows: TGTGCCAGCAGTACCGGGACAGCAAGTTTTAATCTCTACGAGCACTACTTC.

This clonotype was observed a few times. The CDR3 DNA is TGTGCCTGGAGTACCGGGACAGGGGGTTCACCCCTCCACTTT. Its protein is CAWSTGTGGSPLHF. This chain uses TRBV30 with TRBJ1-6; 11 bases line up with TRBD1. The trim removed 2 bases at V and 9 bases at J, leaving 3 bases unmatched. Germline CDR1 reads GTSNPN; CDR2 reads SVGIG (reference sequence). The CDR3 loop spans 14 amino acids.

Points on this clonotype: It is likely a read error, because the conserved phenylalanine at the end of the CDR3 is missing. This chain uses TRBV5-5 with TRBJ1-3, with 8 positions matching TRBD1. The CDR3 is 17 amino acids. Germline V gives CDR1 SGHKS, CDR2 YYEKEE (reference sequence). The CDR3 nucleotides read TGTGCCAGCGGCTTTGGACAGGGTATCCTCTTCGGAAACACCATATATCTT. Its translation: CASGFGQGILFGNTIYL.

The V and J genes are TRBV23-1 and TRBJ2-7; D is unresolved. TRBV23-1 is labeled an ORF, and its function is uncertain. The CDR3 runs 16 residues. V was shortened by 0 bases and J by 2 bases, with 14 bases between the two germline ends. CDR3 sequence reads: CASSQSELRTTYEQYF. The CDR3 DNA reads as TGCGCCAGCAGTCAATCGGAACTCCGTACTACCTACGAGCAGTACTTC.

This clonotype came up many times. The chain carries TRBV29-1 and TRBJ1-4; D is undetermined. The CDR3 extends over 11 amino acids. Trimming took 5 bases from V and 5 from J, leaving 6 bases between them. Germline V gives CDR1 SQVTM, CDR2 ANQGSEA. This CDR3 reads CSVSGNEKLFF. CDR3 nucleotide sequence: TGCAGCGTTTCGGGCAATGAAAAACTGTTTTTT.

This chain links TRBV29-1 with TRBJ2-7; the match to TRBD2 covers 7 bases. This CDR3 has 13 amino acids. Per germline, CDR1 SQVTM and CDR2 ANQGSEA. J gave up 4 bases and V 3 bases, and 6 bases lay outside the gene matches. In DNA form, the CDR3 reads TGCAGCGTTGAGGGGAGGGCGGCATACGAGCAGTACTTC. This translates into CSVEGRAAYEQYF.

This clonotype was seen repeatedly, ten times or more. V and J are TRBV12-3 or TRBV12-4 and TRBJ2-3; D may be TRBD1 (5 bases). Trimming cost V 3 bases and J 5 bases, with 12 bases left between them. The CDR3 contains 14 residues. The CDR3, as DNA: TGTGCCAGCAGTTTCAGACAGATTGGAGATACGCAGTATTTT. Translated, it gives CASSFRQIGDTQYF.

Regarding this clonotype: An end of the junction does not agree with germline; a read error may underlie this. The chain carries TRBV6-5 and TRBJ1-2, with unresolved D. The CDR3 has 13 residues. Germline CDR1 and CDR2: MNHEY and SVGAGI. CDR3: CASSYGRNCGYTF. The CDR3, as DNA: TGTGCCAGCAGTTACGGAAGGAACTGTGGCTACACCTTC.

V and J are TRBV7-3 and TRBJ2-3, with D uncertain. The CDR3 is 13 residues long. Germline loops: CDR1 SGHTA, CDR2 FQGTGA. Between the trimmed V and J ends, which lost 5 bases and 5 bases, there was a span of 11 bases. The DNA of the CDR3 is TGTGCCAGCAGCCCGCTGGGTGTAGATACGCAGTATTTT. Translated: CASSPLGVDTQYF.

As regards this clonotype: An end of the junction differs from the germline gene, which may be a read error. This rearrangement joins TRBV12-3 or TRBV12-4 to TRBJ2-1; D is undetermined. The CDR3 has 15 amino acids. The CDR3 coding sequence is TGTGCCAGCAGTTCAGACCCCGGCTCCTACGATGAGCAGTTCTTC. Its translation: CASSSDPGSYDEQFF.

This chain connects TRBV5-1 to TRBJ2-3, with 13 bases fitting TRBD2. This CDR3 spans 19 amino acids. CDR1 is SGHRS and CDR2 is YFSETQ in the germline V gene. The V and J ends lost 5 bases and 4 bases, in that order; junction bases with no gene match: 16. In nucleotides, the CDR3 is TGCGCCAGCAGGACAACCGGGACTAGCGGGAATATGGGTGCAGATACGCAGTATTTT. As protein: CASRTTGTSGNMGADTQYF.

The genes are TRBV6-6 and TRBJ1-6; the D gene is possibly TRBD1 (5 bases). V lost 7 bases and J lost 5, with 18 bases in between. The germline V gene encodes CDR1 MNHNY and CDR2 SVGAGI (reference sequence). This CDR3 has 16 residues. CDR3 protein: CASTFSGGYHNSPLHF. The CDR3, as DNA: TGTGCCAGCACCTTCTCTGGGGGTTACCATAATTCACCCCTCCACTTT.